Below, 10 T cell receptor beta chains from the same sample are listed, as sequenced in a study of T cell responses to AZD1222 COVID-19 vaccine. Generated by immunoSEQ multiplex PCR, the TCRdb table keeps only in-frame clones and is missing some. The data show 130,000 to 150,000 clones, with about 92% seen just once and roughly 1.7% held by the top ten. This specimen was peripheral blood, taken 28 days after the second AZD1222 dose. These TCRs come from an adult who received the AZD1222 COVID-19 vaccine.

A word on this clone: At one boundary the junction diverges from the germline segment, which might be a read error. The chain combines TRBV3-1 (or the pseudogene TRBV3-2) with TRBJ1-1, with unresolved D. Germline V gene sequence: CDR1 LGHDT, CDR2 YNNKEL (reference sequence). The length of the CDR3 is 12 residues. The CDR3 sequence: CASTQGNTEAFF. DNA of the CDR3: TGTGCCAGCACCCAAGGAAACACTGAAGCTTTCTTT.

The chain employs TRBV30 and TRBJ2-1, with D hard to call. Germline CDR1 and CDR2: GTSNPN and SVGIG (reference sequence). Trimming took off 7 bases at V and 8 bases at J, with 15 bases between the two ends. The CDR3 consists of 12 residues. In DNA, the CDR3 is TGTGCCTCCCCTTTTGGCTCCGATGAGCAGTTCTTC. Protein: CASPFGSDEQFF.

The chain carries TRBV7-2 and TRBJ1-3; 7 positions match TRBD1. Germline lookup yields CDR1 SGHTA and CDR2 FQGNSA. The CDR3 consists of 16 residues. Germline trimming cut 8 bases from V and 1 base from J; bases unmatched to any gene: 11. The CDR3 protein is CASAPAGTASGNTIYF. The CDR3 DNA is TGTGCCAGCGCACCCGCCGGGACAGCGTCTGGAAACACCATATATTTT.

This clone was recorded a few times. The chain recombines TRBV14 with TRBJ1-6; D uncertain. Germline CDR1 is SGHDN and CDR2 is FVKESK. The CDR3 runs 11 residues. Trimming took 1 base from V and 10 from J, leaving 2 bases between them. CDR3 in DNA: TGTGCCAGCAGCCAAGGGTCACCCCTCCACTTT. As protein: CASSQGSPLHF. Using reference TRBV14 and TRBJ1-6 for the parts outside the CDR3, the full variable domain is EAGVTQFPSHSVIEKGQTVTLRCDPISGHDNLYWYRRVMGKEIKFLLHFVKESKQDESGMPNNRFLAERTGGTYSTLKVQPAELEDSGVYFCASSQGSPLHFGNGTRLTVT.

The chain combines TRBV6-5 with TRBJ1-5, with no clear D. V was cut by 6 bases and J by 3 bases, with 15 bases left in between. From germline, CDR1 is MNHEY and CDR2 SVGAGI. This CDR3 comprises 15 residues. For the CDR3, the DNA is TGTGCCAGCAGCTTGACCGTCTCTTCCAATCAGCCCCAGCATTTT. This translates into CASSLTVSSNQPQHF.

The gene calls are TRBV27 and TRBJ2-5, with D maybe TRBD1 (5 bases). CDR1 and CDR2 from the germline V gene are MNHEY and SMNVEV (reference sequence). This CDR3 is built from 15 residues. V lost 2 bases, J lost 4 bases, and 14 bases lay in between. The CDR3: CASSLEMGLGETQYF. The CDR3 DNA follows: TGTGCCAGCAGTTTAGAGATGGGGCTGGGAGAGACCCAGTACTTC.

This chain connects TRBV19 to TRBJ2-1; 10 bases fit TRBD2. CDR1 is LNHDA and CDR2 is SQIVND in the germline V gene (reference sequence). The V gene end was trimmed by 3 bases and the J gene end by 10 bases; junction bases not matched to a gene: 12. CDR3 length equals 16 residues. CDR3 loop: CASSIGLAGAQGEQFF. The CDR3 DNA follows: TGTGCCAGTAGTATCGGGCTAGCGGGAGCTCAGGGGGAGCAGTTCTTC.

V gene TRBV29-1 combines with J gene TRBJ1-2, with 9 bases lining up with TRBD1. Trimming took 2 bases from V and 0 from J; bases not matched to a gene: 13. This CDR3 contains 18 residues. The germline V gene encodes CDR1 SQVTM and CDR2 ANQGSEA. DNA for the CDR3: TGCAGCGTTGAAAACACAGGGGGCCGTCTAACCTCTAACTATGGCTACACCTTC. This codes for CSVENTGGRLTSNYGYTF.

The J gene is TRBJ2-5, the V gene TRBV30, with 12 bases fitting TRBD1. Unmatched junction bases numbered 14, after V lost 0 bases and J lost 9 bases. CDR1 is GTSNPN and CDR2 is SVGIG in the germline V gene (reference sequence). The CDR3 has 17 amino acids. The CDR3 protein is CAWSVFGTGGAGRAQYF. CDR3 sequence (DNA): TGTGCCTGGAGTGTGTTCGGGACAGGGGGCGCAGGGCGGGCCCAGTACTTC.

The J gene is TRBJ2-3, the V gene TRBV12-3 or TRBV12-4, with D uncertain. Trimming left V 7 bases short and J 2 bases short, with 7 bases between. This CDR3 region has 12 residues. The CDR3 reads CASTGPTDTQYF. CDR3 nucleotide sequence: TGTGCCAGCACTGGGCCCACAGATACGCAGTATTTT.